These 20 T cell receptor beta chains were all obtained from the same sample, sequenced in a study of technical replicates of blood from a handful of donors. The assay was immunoSEQ multiplex PCR, and TCRdb's table has in-frame clones only and misses some. Here the sample spans around 70,000 clones, about 97% being singletons. The material sequenced was T cells isolated from PBMCs. Receptor source: a human donor in good health.

The chain joins TRBV27 to TRBJ2-7, with TRBD2 identical over 12 bases. CDR3 length: 14 residues. Germline values: CDR1 MNHEY, CDR2 SMNVEV (reference sequence). V was pared by 2 bases and J by 4 bases, with 0 bases of the junction left unmatched. DNA of the CDR3: TGTGCCAGCAGTTTAACTAGCGGGAGGTACGAGCAGTACTTC. It is translated as CASSLTSGRYEQYF.

The chain joins TRBV6-1 to TRBJ2-7, with 7 bases aligning to TRBD2. Germline V CDR1 and CDR2: MNHNS, SASEGT. CDR3 length: 15 residues. V shed 2 bases and J 1 base; nucleotides not matched to a gene: 5. The CDR3: CASSEHREDSYEQYF. The CDR3 nucleotides read TGTGCCAGCAGTGAACACCGGGAGGATTCCTACGAGCAGTACTTC.

V and J are TRBV10-2 and TRBJ2-6, with 7 bases that match TRBD1. Germline CDR1 is WSHSY and CDR2 is SAAADI. This CDR3 is 18 amino acids long. Germline trimming cut 4 bases from V and 0 bases from J; bases unmatched to any gene: 9. CDR3 residues: CASSVLAGTVSGANVLTF. The CDR3 DNA is TGCGCCAGCAGTGTTCTAGCAGGGACAGTCTCTGGGGCCAACGTCCTGACTTTC.

V usage is TRBV7-2 and J usage is TRBJ1-4; 7 bases are a match to TRBD1. The CDR3 has 16 residues. Per the germline V gene, CDR1 is SGHTA and CDR2 is FQGNSA. Germline trimming cut 1 base from V and 7 bases from J; bases unmatched to any gene: 9. The CDR3 DNA is TGTGCCAGCAGCTTAGGGGCACCAAACAGGGGTGAAAAACTGTTTTTT. This codes for CASSLGAPNRGEKLFF.

The chain employs TRBV19 and TRBJ1-1, with D maybe TRBD1 (6 bases). The CDR3 extends over 14 amino acids. Between the trimmed V and J ends, which lost 5 bases and 0 bases, there was a span of 10 bases. Germline V gene data show CDR1 as LNHDA and CDR2 as SQIVND (reference sequence). The chain's CDR3 is CASSGTGLNTEAFF. In nucleotides, the CDR3 is TGTGCCAGTAGTGGTACAGGGCTGAACACTGAAGCTTTCTTT. The full variable domain, completed using reference TRBV19 and TRBJ1-1, is DGGITQSPKYLFRKEGQNVTLSCEQNLNHDAMYWYRQDPGQGLRLIYYSQIVNDFQKGDIAEGYSVSREKKESFPLTVTSAQKNPTAFYLCASSGTGLNTEAFFGQGTRLTVV.

The CDR3 nucleotides are TGTGCCTGGAGTGTAACAGGAGATGAAAAACTGTTTTTT. It is translated as CAWSVTGDEKLFF. The rearrangement links TRBV30 to TRBJ1-4; tentatively, D is TRBD1 (5 bases). V lost 0 bases, J lost 6 bases, and 8 bases lay in between. The CDR3 is 13 amino acids. CDR1 is GTSNPN, CDR2 SVGIG, per germline (reference sequence).

V is TRBV4-3 and J is TRBJ2-2; no clear D. Trimming took off 0 bases at V and 4 bases at J, with 6 bases between the two ends. Germline V gives CDR1 LGHNA, CDR2 YSLEER. The CDR3 is 14 residues long. This CDR3 reads CASSQDFLTGELFF. DNA for the CDR3: TGCGCCAGCAGCCAAGATTTTCTCACCGGGGAGCTGTTTTTT.

This chain connects TRBV29-1 to TRBJ1-4, with D possibly matching TRBD1 (5 bases). Looked up from germline, CDR1 is SQVTM and CDR2 is ANQGSEA. This CDR3 is built from 12 residues. V lost 7 bases and J 8 bases, leaving 14 bases between the germline ends. CDR3 loop: CSGGGMGEKLFF. The CDR3 DNA follows: TGCAGCGGCGGGGGTATGGGGGAAAAACTGTTTTTT.

J is TRBJ2-5 and V is TRBV10-2; D is unclear. V lost 3 bases and J 2 bases, leaving 10 bases between the germline ends. Germline V gene sequence: CDR1 WSHSY, CDR2 SAAADI. The CDR3 length is 14 residues. The CDR3 loop reads CASSDSLLQETQYF. In nucleotides, the CDR3 is TGCGCCAGCAGTGACTCATTACTACAAGAGACCCAGTACTTC.

V usage is TRBV5-1 and J usage is TRBJ1-1, with 9 positions matching TRBD1. V dropped 3 bases and J dropped 0; count of bases not matched to a gene: 9. CDR3 length equals 17 residues. Germline V lookup: CDR1 SGHRS, CDR2 YFSETQ. The CDR3 nucleotides are TGCGCCAGCAGCTCCGGACAGGGGCGAGGGGTGAACACTGAAGCTTTCTTT. This codes for CASSSGQGRGVNTEAFF.

V gene TRBV11-3 combines with J gene TRBJ2-1; the match to TRBD2 covers 8 bases. This CDR3 has 15 amino acids. Germline trimming cut 1 base from V and 4 bases from J; bases unmatched to any gene: 3. CDR1 and CDR2 from the germline V gene are SGHNT and YENEEA. The CDR3 protein is CASSLAGGLYNEQFF. The CDR3 DNA sequence: TGTGCCAGCAGCTTAGCGGGAGGGCTGTACAATGAGCAGTTCTTC.

This chain links TRBV4-1 with TRBJ1-4; D is unresolved. CDR3 length equals 16 residues. Trimming shortened V by 1 base and J by 2 bases, and 11 bases separated the two germline ends. CDR1 and CDR2 from the germline V gene are MGHRA and YSYEKL. CDR3 DNA sequence: TGCGCCAGCAGCCAAGGGGCCAGTCTCACTAATGAAAAACTGTTTTTT. Its translation is CASSQGASLTNEKLFF.

The rearrangement uses TRBV30 and TRBJ1-2; D not certain. The ends were cut back, 3 bases at V and 4 bases at J, with 6 bases in the middle. This CDR3 region has 11 residues. Germline V gene sequence: CDR1 GTSNPN, CDR2 SVGIG (reference sequence). CDR3 loop: CAWRFGYGYTF. CDR3 DNA sequence: TGTGCCTGGAGGTTCGGCTATGGCTACACCTTC.

This chain connects TRBV15 to TRBJ2-7, with 7 positions matching TRBD1. The CDR3 totals 14 residues. Per germline, CDR1 LNHNV and CDR2 YYDKDF (reference sequence). V trimming: 5 bases; J trimming: 4 bases; junction bases outside the gene matches: 8. The CDR3 DNA reads as TGTGCCACCAGCGGAACAGGGGCGAGGTACGAGCAGTACTTC. This translates into CATSGTGARYEQYF.

This rearrangement joins TRBV28 to TRBJ1-5; 10 nucleotides match TRBD1. CDR1 and CDR2 from the germline V gene are MDHEN and SYDVKM. The V and J ends lost 7 bases and 0 bases, in that order; junction bases with no gene match: 18. The CDR3 is 20 amino acids. The CDR3 nucleotides read TGTGCCAGCATCATCGGGTGGACAGGGGGTCTCCCTTATAGCAATCAGCCCCAGCATTTT. Translation: CASIIGWTGGLPYSNQPQHF.

The V gene is TRBV4-1, the J gene TRBJ2-3, with TRBD2 identical over 9 bases. The germline CDR1 and CDR2 sequences are MGHRA and YSYEKL. The junction had 7 bases not matched to a gene; V was cut back by 1 base and J by 5 bases. This CDR3 comprises 16 residues. DNA of the CDR3: TGCGCCAGCAGCCAAGGGAGGACTAGCGCGGGAGATACGCAGTATTTT. It yields the protein CASSQGRTSAGDTQYF.

The V gene is TRBV9, the J gene TRBJ2-3, with 7 bases lining up with TRBD1. The CDR3 consists of 17 residues. Germline lookup yields CDR1 SGDLS and CDR2 YYNGEE. The V gene end was trimmed by 0 bases and the J gene end by 4 bases; junction bases not matched to a gene: 11. CDR3 sequence (DNA): TGTGCCAGCAGCGTAGCTTTGGGGCAGGGGGTCCCAGATACGCAGTATTTT. It is translated as CASSVALGQGVPDTQYF.

The chain's CDR3 is CASRLKGASGRASRGTNEQFF. CDR3 DNA sequence: TGTGCCAGCAGGCTTAAAGGGGCTAGCGGGAGGGCCTCCAGGGGCACAAATGAGCAGTTCTTC. The chain carries TRBV7-8 and TRBJ2-1; 12 bases are a match to TRBD2. V shed 6 bases, J shed 7 bases, and the junction held 25 bases outside the gene matches. CDR1 SGHVS and CDR2 FQNEAQ come from the germline V gene. This CDR3 region has 21 residues. The entire variable domain, with the rest obtained from reference TRBV7-8 and TRBJ2-1, is as follows: GAGVSQSPRYKVAKRGQDVALRCDPISGHVSLFWYQQALGQGPEFLTYFQNEAQLDKSGLPSDRFFAERPEGSVSTLKIQRTQQEDSAVYLCASRLKGASGRASRGTNEQFFGPGTRLTVL.

The V call is TRBV4-1, the J call TRBJ2-7, with 9 nucleotides matching TRBD1. V trimming: 4 bases; J trimming: 3 bases; junction bases outside the gene matches: 4. This CDR3 region has 14 residues. The germline V gene has CDR1 MGHRA and CDR2 YSYEKL. The CDR3 sequence is CASSPRTGDYEQYF. CDR3 DNA sequence: TGCGCCAGCAGCCCTCGGACAGGGGACTACGAGCAGTACTTC.

The J gene is TRBJ2-3, the V gene TRBV6-6; 9 bases are shared with TRBD1. Trimming at V came to 5 bases and at J to 4 bases, leaving 4 bases not matched to a gene. The CDR3 consists of 14 residues. Germline V gene lookup returns CDR1 MNHNY and CDR2 SVGAGI (reference sequence). CDR3 nucleotides: TGTGCCAGCAGTACTACAGGGGGCGCAGATACGCAGTATTTT. Amino acids: CASSTTGGADTQYF.